Below are 22 T cell receptor beta chains sequenced from a single sample in a study of CD8 T cells in ankylosing spondylitis (dated by TCRdb to 2016 to 2017). Preparation of the library involved 5' RACE. The instrument was an Illumina HiSeq 2500. TCRdb itself trimmed the public reads at Q25 with fastp, ran MiXCR and retained productive beta chains. Rows with one shared CDR3 protein collapse into an entry with the most common genes and DNA. This sample lists around 250,000 distinct CDR3 sequences; around 10% were detected once. The biggest ten clones account for 6% to 8.5% of the sample. Input material: blood, either unsorted or a sorted T cell fraction (not recorded which). These receptors originate from a male donor with ankylosing spondylitis or in good health (not recorded which).

This clonotype turned up a few times. The chain recombines TRBV5-1 with TRBJ1-1, with a weak D call TRBD1 (6 bases). The CDR3 runs 14 residues. V lost 0 bases to trimming and J lost 11 bases, with 17 bases between them. CDR1 is SGHRS and CDR2 is YFSETQ in the germline V gene. The chain's CDR3 is CASSLDQGRALAFF. The CDR3 DNA is TGCGCCAGCAGCTTGGACCAGGGGCGCGCTCTGGCTTTCTTT.

J is TRBJ2-2 and V is TRBV7-6, with D unclear. The germline gives CDR1 SGHVS, CDR2 FNYEAQ. V lost 2 bases, J lost 3 bases, and 7 bases lay in between. The CDR3 sequence is 14 residues long. CDR3: CASSLRSDTGELFF. In DNA, the CDR3 is TGTGCCAGCAGCTTAAGAAGCGACACCGGGGAGCTGTTTTTT.

The table lists this clonotype with many counts. This rearrangement joins TRBV5-1 to TRBJ1-3; TRBD1 aligns across 9 bases. The V gene end was trimmed by 4 bases and the J gene end by 4 bases; junction bases not matched to a gene: 6. In germline, CDR1 is SGHRS, CDR2 YFSETQ. There are 15 residues in the CDR3. CDR3 nucleotide sequence: TGCGCCAGCAGCCCCGGGACAGGGCGGGGAAACACCATATATTTT. This sequence encodes CASSPGTGRGNTIYF.

This clonotype was seen many times. The V and J genes are TRBV6-1 and TRBJ2-1, with 11 bases aligning to TRBD2. In germline, CDR1 is MNHNS, CDR2 SASEGT. This CDR3 is built from 15 residues. With 7 bases clipped from V and 7 bases from J, the junction kept 9 bases outside the gene matches. DNA for the CDR3: TGTGCCAGCAAAAGAACTAGCGGGGGCCGGAATGAGCAGTTCTTC. This translates into CASKRTSGGRNEQFF.

This clonotype was seen at least ten times. V gene TRBV5-1 combines with J gene TRBJ1-2; the D is unclear. The germline CDR1 and CDR2 sequences are SGHRS and YFSETQ. Trimming stripped 4 bases from V and 2 bases from J, with 9 bases between. CDR3 length equals 13 residues. The CDR3 loop reads CASSGTENYGYTF. The DNA for the CDR3 is TGCGCCAGCAGCGGTACAGAGAACTATGGCTACACCTTC.

This clonotype has a handful of counts. CDR3 bases: TGTGCCAGCACCGCCCCCCGGGGGTCGGATGGAAACACCATATATTTT. Its protein is CASTAPRGSDGNTIYF. The chain couples TRBV2 to TRBJ1-3; possible D gene TRBD1, 5 bases. The CDR3 covers 16 residues. The V gene's germline CDR1 is SNHLY and CDR2 FYNNEI. V was cut by 7 bases and J by 3 bases, with 19 bases left in between. Complete variable domain (other parts from reference TRBV2 and TRBJ1-3): EPEVTQTPSHQVTQMGQEVILRCVPISNHLYFYWYRQILGQKVEFLVSFYNNEISEKSEIFDDQFSVERPDGSNFTLKIRSTKLEDSAMYFCASTAPRGSDGNTIYFGEGSWLTVV.

In this sample, this clonotype turned up many times. The DNA is left out, because the CDR3 cannot be placed on it with certainty; the CDR3 is given as TCRdb lists it. The chain employs TRBV12-3 or TRBV12-4 and TRBJ1-1. The CDR3 is made up of 14 amino acids, end residues included. CDR3 protein: CASSSSTQNTEAFF.

The V and J genes are TRBV15 and TRBJ2-1; D unclear. Germline CDR1 is LNHNV and CDR2 is YYDKDF (reference sequence). There are 15 residues in the CDR3. Deletions cut 3 bases from V and 6 bases from J, with 15 bases between. CDR3 sequence: CATSRSPSSLNEQFF. The CDR3 bases are TGTGCCACCAGCAGGAGCCCGTCTAGTCTCAATGAGCAGTTCTTC.

This clonotype was counted many times. The chain carries TRBV5-1 and TRBJ2-7, with D possibly matching TRBD1 (5 bases). V was trimmed by 6 bases and J by 3 bases, leaving 13 bases between them. The CDR3 is 13 residues long. The germline CDR1 and CDR2 sequences are SGHRS and YFSETQ. The CDR3, as DNA: TGCGCCAGCAACTCGGACACCAACTACGAGCAGTACTTC. Its protein is CASNSDTNYEQYF.

In this sample, this clonotype turned up many times. V is TRBV20-1 and J is TRBJ1-4; tentative D call: TRBD1 (5 bases). Germline loops: CDR1 DFQATT, CDR2 SNEGSKA (reference sequence). CDR3 length: 16 residues. V shed 4 bases and J shed 8 bases, with 23 bases lying between them. Written as DNA, the CDR3 is TGCAGTGCTACCGAAACACACCGGGACGGAAGGGAAAAACTGTTTTTT. It codes for CSATETHRDGREKLFF.

This clonotype has a count of ten or more. The genes are TRBV11-1 and TRBJ2-4; D ambiguous. CDR1 and CDR2 from the germline V gene are SGHAT and FQDESV (reference sequence). Trimming cost V 2 bases and J 8 bases, with 7 bases left between them. The CDR3 loop spans 12 amino acids. CDR3 region: CASSLPPDIQYF. CDR3 sequence (DNA): TGTGCCAGCAGCTTACCCCCTGACATTCAGTACTTC.

At least ten counts were recorded for this clonotype. The V and J genes are TRBV20-1 and TRBJ1-4, with D tentatively TRBD1 (5 bases). Germline CDR1 and CDR2: DFQATT and SNEGSKA (reference sequence). The germline V and J ends were trimmed by 2 bases and 4 bases, with 14 bases remaining between them. The CDR3 is made up of 15 amino acids. As DNA, the CDR3 is TGCAGTGCTAGACCCCTTAGGGGCTTTAATGAAAAACTGTTTTTT. It encodes CSARPLRGFNEKLFF.

This clonotype showed up just a few times. The rearrangement links TRBV6-1 to TRBJ2-3; TRBD2 agrees at 7 bases. From germline, CDR1 is MNHNS and CDR2 SASEGT. The CDR3 spans 14 residues. V lost 6 bases, J lost 11 bases, and 14 bases stayed unmatched. CDR3 amino acids: CASSRGGRRQGQYF. CDR3 coding DNA: TGTGCCAGCAGCCGCGGGGGAAGACGTCAGGGGCAGTATTTT.

In this sample, this clonotype turned up many times. The chain employs TRBV7-2 and TRBJ2-3; 7 bases align to TRBD2. This CDR3 is 13 amino acids long. Trimming at V came to 4 bases and at J to 10 bases, leaving 8 bases not matched to a gene. Germline values: CDR1 SGHTA, CDR2 FQGNSA. CDR3 region: CASSSRETRPQYF. The CDR3 DNA follows: TGTGCCAGCAGCTCGCGGGAGACCCGTCCGCAGTATTTT. Full variable domain (missing parts from reference TRBV7-2 and TRBJ2-3): GAGVSQSPSNKVTEKGKDVELRCDPISGHTALYWYRQSLGQGLEFLIYFQGNSAPDKSGLPSDRFSAERTGGSVSTLTIQRTQQEDSAVYLCASSSRETRPQYFGPGTRLTVL.

This clonotype has at least ten counts. The V call is TRBV5-1, the J call TRBJ2-7, with TRBD1 matching over 8 bases. The CDR3 consists of 14 residues. Looked up from germline, CDR1 is SGHRS and CDR2 is YFSETQ. V shed 2 bases, J shed 3 bases, and the junction held 4 bases outside the gene matches. The CDR3 sequence: CASSFGQGGYEQYF. The DNA of the CDR3 is TGCGCCAGCAGCTTTGGACAGGGCGGCTACGAGCAGTACTTC.

This clonotype came up a few times. V usage is TRBV29-1 and J usage is TRBJ1-1, with D perhaps matching TRBD1 (5 bases). The CDR3 runs to 13 residues. Germline V gene data show CDR1 as SQVTM and CDR2 as ANQGSEA. V was trimmed by 6 bases and J by 2 bases, leaving 13 bases between them. The CDR3 DNA is TGCAGCGTAACCTCGGGGGGAAACACTGAAGCTTTCTTT. As protein: CSVTSGGNTEAFF.

The chain combines TRBV4-1 with TRBJ2-2; TRBD1 might be the D (6 bases). Deletions cut 2 bases from V and 3 bases from J, with 10 bases between. This CDR3 contains 15 residues. CDR1 and CDR2 (germline): MGHRA, YSYEKL. CDR3 nucleotides: TGCGCCAGCAGCCAACCTACAGGGCACACCGGGGAGCTGTTTTTT. It encodes CASSQPTGHTGELFF.

V and J are TRBV28 and TRBJ2-7; D is possibly TRBD2 (5 bases). The V end lost 6 bases, the J end lost 3 bases, and 18 bases lay between the germline ends. This CDR3 spans 15 amino acids. Germline lookup yields CDR1 MDHEN and CDR2 SYDVKM. CDR3 sequence: CASSPDGIAGYEQYF. In DNA form, the CDR3 reads TGTGCCAGCAGCCCCGACGGGATTGCTGGCTACGAGCAGTACTTC.

In this sample, this clonotype turned up many times. The chain couples TRBV5-5 to TRBJ2-1, with D uncertain. V gave up 4 bases and J gave up 5 bases, with 7 bases separating them. The germline V gene has CDR1 SGHKS and CDR2 YYEKEE (reference sequence). The CDR3 has 12 amino acids. The CDR3 here is CASSPYDNEQFF. Written as DNA, the CDR3 is TGTGCCAGCAGCCCATATGACAATGAGCAGTTCTTC.

This clonotype was observed at least ten times. The chain combines TRBV9 with TRBJ2-1; a weak D match, TRBD2 (6 bases). Germline V gene lookup returns CDR1 SGDLS and CDR2 YYNGEE. The CDR3 totals 18 residues. The V and J ends lost 4 bases and 0 bases respectively, with 20 bases between them. This CDR3 reads CASSHPNQRANSYNEQFF. CDR3 sequence (DNA): TGTGCCAGCAGCCACCCCAACCAGCGGGCAAACTCCTACAATGAGCAGTTCTTC.

The table lists this clonotype with many counts. V usage is TRBV5-1 and J usage is TRBJ2-3; no firm D call. The CDR3 covers 14 residues. V lost 0 bases to trimming and J lost 2 bases, with 7 bases between them. Germline CDR1 reads SGHRS; CDR2 reads YFSETQ. The CDR3 region has the DNA TGCGCCAGCAGCTTGGTAGTCTCCACAGATACGCAGTATTTT. Translated: CASSLVVSTDTQYF.

This chain's CDR3 is CASSESRTSGRETQYF. CDR3 nucleotide sequence: TGTGCCAGCAGTGAATCCCGGACTAGCGGGAGGGAGACCCAGTACTTC. V usage is TRBV2 and J usage is TRBJ2-5, with 14 bases identical to TRBD2. In germline, CDR1 is SNHLY, CDR2 FYNNEI. The CDR3 loop spans 16 amino acids. The V segment lost 2 bases and the J segment 5 bases; nucleotides outside the gene matches: 4. Full variable domain (outside the CDR3, taken from reference TRBV2 and TRBJ2-5): EPEVTQTPSHQVTQMGQEVILRCVPISNHLYFYWYRQILGQKVEFLVSFYNNEISEKSEIFDDQFSVERPDGSNFTLKIRSTKLEDSAMYFCASSESRTSGRETQYFGPGTRLLVL.